The 14 T cell receptor beta chains in this list originate from one sample, sequenced in a study of blood T cell repertoires in COVID-19. Clones were sequenced by immunoSEQ multiplex PCR, and TCRdb holds only the in-frame ones, with some missing. The table has about 120,000 clones, 84% seen once; the top ten hold approximately 3.5%. Specimen: PBMCs or T cells enriched from blood (not recorded which). Source of these receptors: a woman younger than 45 who had recovered from COVID-19.

The chain has TRBV10-3 and TRBJ1-2, with D uncertain. The germline gives CDR1 ENHRY, CDR2 SYGVKD. V lost 4 bases to trimming and J lost 2 bases, with 5 bases between them. The CDR3 runs 12 residues. In nucleotides, the CDR3 is TGTGCCATCAGTGCGGGAAACTATGGCTACACCTTC. Translating gives CAISAGNYGYTF.

The chain carries TRBV3-1 (or the pseudogene TRBV3-2) and TRBJ2-7; D might be TRBD2 (5 bases). V lost 4 bases and J 1 base, leaving 11 bases between the germline ends. The CDR3 sequence is 14 residues long. Germline V CDR1 and CDR2: LGHDT, YNNKEL (reference sequence). CDR3 region: CASSPYGESYEQYF. The CDR3 bases are TGTGCCAGCAGCCCCTATGGGGAGTCCTACGAGCAGTACTTC.

This chain connects TRBV4-2 to TRBJ2-3; 8 nucleotides match TRBD2. The junction had 10 bases not matched to a gene; V was cut back by 1 base and J by 4 bases. The CDR3 length is 17 residues. Germline CDR1 LGHNA, CDR2 YNFKEQ. The CDR3 spells CASSQVASGSVPDTQYF. The CDR3 DNA reads as TGTGCCAGCAGCCAAGTTGCCAGCGGGAGTGTACCAGATACGCAGTATTTT.

This rearrangement joins TRBV12-3 or TRBV12-4 to TRBJ2-7; D perhaps matches TRBD1 (5 bases). The CDR3 has 11 amino acids. V was trimmed by 7 bases and J by 4 bases, leaving 8 bases between them. Written as DNA, the CDR3 is TGTGCCAGCACCCAGGGTTACGAGCAGTACTTC. It translates to CASTQGYEQYF.

This chain links TRBV25-1 with TRBJ1-4, with 9 bases that match TRBD1. This CDR3 comprises 14 residues. V shed 7 bases and J 5 bases; nucleotides not matched to a gene: 5. CDR1 is MGHDK and CDR2 is SYGVNS in the germline V gene. The CDR3 reads CASTPTGGNEKLFF. CDR3 in DNA: TGTGCCAGCACCCCTACAGGGGGCAATGAAAAACTGTTTTTT.

The chain links TRBV11-2 to TRBJ1-6; TRBD1 aligns across 8 bases. V shed 5 bases and J 7 bases; nucleotides not matched to a gene: 7. This CDR3 comprises 15 residues. Germline V gene data show CDR1 as SGHAT and CDR2 as FQNNGV. The CDR3 nucleotides read TGTGCCAGCAGCGGACTCCGGGACAGGAATTCACCCCTCCACTTT. It yields the protein CASSGLRDRNSPLHF.

The CDR3: CASSPKGHPNTEAFF. The CDR3 region has the DNA TGTGCCAGCAGCCCAAAGGGACACCCGAACACTGAAGCTTTCTTT. The chain couples TRBV7-9 to TRBJ1-1; possible D gene TRBD1, 6 bases. Trimming took 5 bases from V and 1 from J, leaving 14 bases between them. This CDR3 is 15 amino acids long. Germline V CDR1 and CDR2: SEHNR, FQNEAQ (reference sequence).

This sequence joins TRBV5-6 and TRBJ2-4, with D perhaps TRBD2 (6 bases). This CDR3 has 13 residues. Deletions cut 1 base from V and 6 bases from J, with 8 bases between. CDR1 and CDR2 from the germline V gene are SGHDT and YYEEEE. Here the CDR3 reads CASSLSGGNIQYF. CDR3 DNA sequence: TGTGCCAGCAGCTTGTCCGGGGGAAACATTCAGTACTTC.

V usage is TRBV28 and J usage is TRBJ1-1; no clear D gene. Trimming cost V 6 bases and J 10 bases, with 9 bases left between them. In germline, CDR1 is MDHEN, CDR2 SYDVKM. The CDR3 spans 10 residues. Here the CDR3 DNA reads TGTGCCAGCAGCTCCGCCAGAGCTTTCTTT. Protein product: CASSSARAFF.

V usage is TRBV7-2 and J usage is TRBJ2-1; 7 positions match TRBD2. This CDR3 spans 14 amino acids. Germline CDR1 is SGHTA and CDR2 is FQGNSA. V shed 5 bases, J shed 6 bases, and the junction held 7 bases outside the gene matches. DNA of the CDR3: TGTGCCAGCAGCCCAAGTGGACTAGTCAATGAGCAGTTCTTC. It encodes CASSPSGLVNEQFF.

The chain recombines TRBV2 with TRBJ1-5; D is ambiguous. CDR3 size: 15 residues. CDR1 and CDR2 (germline): SNHLY, FYNNEI. V lost 8 bases, J lost 6 bases, and 20 bases lay in between. Here the CDR3 DNA reads TGTGCCAGCCGACGTGCACAGTCGGGAAGTCAGCCCCAGCATTTT. It encodes CASRRAQSGSQPQHF.

This clone was seen a handful of times. The rearrangement joins TRBV28 to TRBJ2-6; D might be TRBD1 (5 bases). The CDR3 runs to 15 residues. Trimming stripped 8 bases from V and 0 bases from J, with 11 bases between. Germline V gene sequence: CDR1 MDHEN, CDR2 SYDVKM. The CDR3, as DNA: TGTGCCAGCGGCGGACACAGCTCTGGGGCCAACGTCCTGACTTTC. Translating gives CASGGHSSGANVLTF.

The chain uses TRBV4-3 and TRBJ2-1; 13 nucleotides match TRBD2. This CDR3 comprises 16 residues. Germline V gives CDR1 LGHNA, CDR2 YSLEER. Germline trimming cut 3 bases from V and 1 base from J; bases unmatched to any gene: 0. CDR3 nucleotides: TGCGCCAGCAGCCAGGGACTAGCGGGATCCTACAATGAGCAGTTCTTC. It yields the protein CASSQGLAGSYNEQFF.

The V call is TRBV27, the J call TRBJ1-6; TRBD1 matches at 7 bases. Per the germline V gene, CDR1 is MNHEY and CDR2 is SMNVEV (reference sequence). J lost 9 bases, V lost 5 bases, and 10 bases had no gene match. The CDR3 sequence is 15 residues long. The CDR3 DNA follows: TGTGCCAGCAGTCCGCGAGGGGGCTGGGGTTCACCCCTCCACTTT. This codes for CASSPRGGWGSPLHF.